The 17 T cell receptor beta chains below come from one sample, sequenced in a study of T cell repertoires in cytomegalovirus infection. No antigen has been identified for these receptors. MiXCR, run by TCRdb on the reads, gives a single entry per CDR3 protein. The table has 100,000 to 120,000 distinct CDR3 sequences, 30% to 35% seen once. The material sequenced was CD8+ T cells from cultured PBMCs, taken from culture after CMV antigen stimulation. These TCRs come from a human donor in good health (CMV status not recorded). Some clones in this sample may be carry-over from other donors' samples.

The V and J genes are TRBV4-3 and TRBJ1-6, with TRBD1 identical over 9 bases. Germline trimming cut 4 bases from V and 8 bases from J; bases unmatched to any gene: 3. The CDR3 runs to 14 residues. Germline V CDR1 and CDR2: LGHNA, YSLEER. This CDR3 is CASSPGQGDSPLHF. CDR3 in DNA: TGCGCCAGCAGCCCGGGACAGGGCGATTCACCCCTCCACTTT.

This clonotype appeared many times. CDR3 in DNA: TGTGCCAGCAGCTTAGAACCGAGAAACCTTAATGAAAAACTGTTTTTT. Its translation: CASSLEPRNLNEKLFF. The chain carries TRBV7-2 and TRBJ1-4; D unclear. The V end was cut by 1 base, the J end by 4 bases, with 13 bases between. Per the germline V gene, CDR1 is SGHTA and CDR2 is FQGNSA. This CDR3 region has 16 residues.

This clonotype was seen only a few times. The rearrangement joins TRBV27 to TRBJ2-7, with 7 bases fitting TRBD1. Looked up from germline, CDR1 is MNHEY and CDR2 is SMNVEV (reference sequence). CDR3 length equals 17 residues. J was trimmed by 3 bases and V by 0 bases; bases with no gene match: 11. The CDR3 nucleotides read TGTGCCAGCAGTTTATCAGGGTCGGACAGGACATTCTACGAGCAGTACTTC. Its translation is CASSLSGSDRTFYEQYF.

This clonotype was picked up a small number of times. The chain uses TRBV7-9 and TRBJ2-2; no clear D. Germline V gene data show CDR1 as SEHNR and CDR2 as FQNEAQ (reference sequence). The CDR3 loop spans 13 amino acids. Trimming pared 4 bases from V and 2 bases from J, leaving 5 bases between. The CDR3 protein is CASSYVNTGELFF. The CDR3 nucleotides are TGTGCCAGCAGCTACGTAAACACCGGGGAGCTGTTTTTT.

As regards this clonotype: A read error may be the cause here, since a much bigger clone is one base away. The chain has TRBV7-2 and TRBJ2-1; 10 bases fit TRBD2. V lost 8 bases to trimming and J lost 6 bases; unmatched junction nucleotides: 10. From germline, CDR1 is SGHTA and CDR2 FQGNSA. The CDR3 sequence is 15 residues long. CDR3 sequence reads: CASGRRSGGVNEQFF. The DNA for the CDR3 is TGTGCCAGCGGTAGGAGGAGCGGGGGGGTCAATGAGCAGTTCTTC.

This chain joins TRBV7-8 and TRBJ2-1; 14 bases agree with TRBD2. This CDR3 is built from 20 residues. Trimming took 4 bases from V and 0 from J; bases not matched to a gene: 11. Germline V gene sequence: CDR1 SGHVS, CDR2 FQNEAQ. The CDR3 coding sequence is TGTGCCAGCAGCTCTCCCGAGGGACTAGCGGGGGCTCCCTCCTACAATGAGCAGTTCTTC. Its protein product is CASSSPEGLAGAPSYNEQFF.

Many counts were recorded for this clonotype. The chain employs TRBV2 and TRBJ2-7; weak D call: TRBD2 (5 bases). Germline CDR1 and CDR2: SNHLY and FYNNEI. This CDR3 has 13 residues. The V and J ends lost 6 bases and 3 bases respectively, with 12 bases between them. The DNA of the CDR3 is TGTGCCAGCAGCAACGGGGTTCGCTACGAGCAGTACTTC. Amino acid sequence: CASSNGVRYEQYF.

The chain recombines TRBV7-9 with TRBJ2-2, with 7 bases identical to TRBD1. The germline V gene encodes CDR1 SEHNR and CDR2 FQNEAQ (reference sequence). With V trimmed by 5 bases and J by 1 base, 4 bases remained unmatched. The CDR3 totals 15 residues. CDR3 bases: TGTGCCAGCAGCCCGGGACAGATGAACACCGGGGAGCTGTTTTTT. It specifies CASSPGQMNTGELFF.

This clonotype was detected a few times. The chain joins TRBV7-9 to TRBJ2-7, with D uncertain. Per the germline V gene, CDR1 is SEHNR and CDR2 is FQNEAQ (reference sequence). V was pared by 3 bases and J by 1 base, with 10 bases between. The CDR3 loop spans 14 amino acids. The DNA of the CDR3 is TGTGCCAGCAGCTTGGTCGACGTTTCCTACGAGCAGTACTTC. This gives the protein CASSLVDVSYEQYF.

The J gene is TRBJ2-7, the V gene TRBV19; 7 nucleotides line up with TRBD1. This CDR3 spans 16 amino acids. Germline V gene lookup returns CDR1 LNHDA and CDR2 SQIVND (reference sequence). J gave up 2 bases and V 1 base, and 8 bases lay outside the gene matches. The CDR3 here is CASSIGAGGPTYEQYF. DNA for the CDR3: TGTGCCAGTAGTATAGGCGCAGGGGGACCTACCTACGAGCAGTACTTC.

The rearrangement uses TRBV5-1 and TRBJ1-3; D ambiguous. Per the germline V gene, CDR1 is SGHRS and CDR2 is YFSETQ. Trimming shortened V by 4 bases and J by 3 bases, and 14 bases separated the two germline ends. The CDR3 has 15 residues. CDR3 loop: CASSIAGGDGNTIYF. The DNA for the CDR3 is TGCGCCAGCAGCATCGCTGGCGGGGATGGAAACACCATATATTTT.

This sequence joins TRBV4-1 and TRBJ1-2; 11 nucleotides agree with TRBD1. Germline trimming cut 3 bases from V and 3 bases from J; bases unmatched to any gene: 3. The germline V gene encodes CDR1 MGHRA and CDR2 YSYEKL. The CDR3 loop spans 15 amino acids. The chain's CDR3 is CASSQGGQGDYGYTF. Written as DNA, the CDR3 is TGCGCCAGCAGCCAGGGGGGACAGGGGGACTATGGCTACACCTTC.

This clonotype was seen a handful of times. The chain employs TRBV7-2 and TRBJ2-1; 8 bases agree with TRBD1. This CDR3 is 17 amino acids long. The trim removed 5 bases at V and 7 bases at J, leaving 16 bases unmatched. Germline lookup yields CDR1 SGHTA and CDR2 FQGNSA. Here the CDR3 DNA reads TGTGCCAGCAGCCTATGGGGGTCCGGACAGGGAAGGAATGAGCAGTTCTTC. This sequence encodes CASSLWGSGQGRNEQFF.

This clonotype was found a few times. CDR3 protein: CASSYRGQGRSPLHF. The CDR3 region has the DNA TGTGCCAGCAGTTACAGGGGACAGGGTCGTTCACCCCTCCACTTT. This chain joins TRBV6-2 or TRBV6-3 and TRBJ1-6; 9 bases align to TRBD1. Germline V gene data show CDR1 as MNHEY and CDR2 as SVGEGT. CDR3 length: 15 residues. Trimming removed 2 bases from V and 9 bases from J; junction bases left unmatched: 5.

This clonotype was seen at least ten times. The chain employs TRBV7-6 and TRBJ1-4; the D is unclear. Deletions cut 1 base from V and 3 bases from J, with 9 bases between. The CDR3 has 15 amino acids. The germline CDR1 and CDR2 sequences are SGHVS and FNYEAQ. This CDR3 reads CASSLERVPNEKLFF. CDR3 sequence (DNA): TGTGCCAGCAGCTTAGAGAGGGTGCCTAATGAAAAACTGTTTTTT.

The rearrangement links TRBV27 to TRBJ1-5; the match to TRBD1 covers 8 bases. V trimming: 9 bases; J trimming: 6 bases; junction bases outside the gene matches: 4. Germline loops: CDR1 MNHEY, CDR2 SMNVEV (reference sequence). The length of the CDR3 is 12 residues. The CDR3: CASRQGTQPQHF. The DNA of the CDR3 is TGTGCCAGTCGACAGGGGACTCAGCCCCAGCATTTT.

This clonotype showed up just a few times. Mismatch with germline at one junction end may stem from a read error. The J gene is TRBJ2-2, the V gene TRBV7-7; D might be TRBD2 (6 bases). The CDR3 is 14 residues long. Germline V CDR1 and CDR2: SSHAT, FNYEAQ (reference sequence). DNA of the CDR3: TGTGCTAGCAGCAGCGGGCGGGTCACCGGGGAGCTGTTTTTT. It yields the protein CASSSGRVTGELFF.